This section outlines one TCR beta chain sequence together with its context. This record belongs to a study of cytomegalovirus exposure and HLA in healthy donors. PCR primers comprised 60 Vbeta and 13 Jbeta primers. Sequencing used immunoSEQ multiplex PCR; TCRdb keeps in-frame clones, though not all of them. The sample shows more than 100,000 clones, around four fifths of them seen only once. CDR3 length: 16 residues. The V and J ends lost 3 bases and 0 bases respectively, with 12 bases between them. Looked up from germline, CDR1 is LNHNV and CDR2 is YYDKDF (reference sequence). The receptor was isolated from a man aged 55 to 70 in good health and CMV-seropositive. The rearrangement uses TRBV15 and TRBJ1-5, with a weak D call TRBD1 (5 bases). Sequencing used PBMCs. The CDR3 reads CATSSPRQYSNQPQHF. The CDR3 DNA reads TGTGCCACCAGCAGCCCTCGACAGTATAGCAATCAGCCCCAGCATTTT.